The 30 T cell receptor beta chains presented below share a single source sample, sequenced in a study of blood T cell repertoires in COVID-19. TCRdb's table, derived via immunoSEQ multiplex PCR, lists solely in-frame clones and lacks some. The sample yields about 170,000 clones, 79% seen once. The sequenced sample consisted of PBMCs or T cells enriched from blood (not recorded which). The source is a woman between 70 and 85 years old in a cohort exposed to, infected with or recovered from COVID-19 (not recorded which).

The chain carries TRBV28 and TRBJ2-7; maybe TRBD2 (6 bases). The V gene lost 6 bases and the J gene lost 2 bases, with 14 bases spanning the gap. Germline CDR1 reads MDHEN; CDR2 reads SYDVKM. CDR3 length: 14 residues. Here the CDR3 DNA reads TGTGCCAGCAGAGTAGCGGCCGCGACCTACGAGCAGTACTTC. It specifies CASRVAAATYEQYF.

For the CDR3, the DNA is TGCGCCAGCAGCTTACGTCCCGGGACTAGTACCGGGGAGCTGTTTTTT. Translated, it gives CASSLRPGTSTGELFF. The chain couples TRBV5-1 to TRBJ2-2; TRBD2 matches at 8 bases. Losses at the gene ends were 2 bases for V and 5 bases for J; bases not matched to a gene: 8. The CDR3 consists of 16 residues. Per germline, CDR1 SGHRS and CDR2 YFSETQ.

The J gene is TRBJ2-3, the V gene TRBV28; D remains unclear. This CDR3 has 13 amino acids. Germline V gene data show CDR1 as MDHEN and CDR2 as SYDVKM. Trimming stripped 5 bases from V and 8 bases from J, with 14 bases between. The CDR3 DNA is TGTGCCAGCAGTCCCCAAAATACTGGTACGCAGTATTTT. Encoded protein: CASSPQNTGTQYF. The entire variable domain, with the rest obtained from reference TRBV28 and TRBJ2-3, is as follows: DVKVTQSSRYLVKRTGEKVFLECVQDMDHENMFWYRQDPGLGLRLIYFSYDVKMKEKGDIPEGYSVSREKKERFSLILESASTNQTSMYLCASSPQNTGTQYFGPGTRLTVL.

The chain employs TRBV7-8 and TRBJ2-2; 7 positions match TRBD1. Per germline, CDR1 SGHVS and CDR2 FQNEAQ. This CDR3 comprises 16 residues. J gave up 0 bases and V 1 base, and 2 bases lay outside the gene matches. CDR3 coding DNA: TGTGCCAGCAGCTTAGTCCAGGGGGCGAACACCGGGGAGCTGTTTTTT. Translating gives CASSLVQGANTGELFF.

The chain carries TRBV6-5 and TRBJ1-2; D unclear. Trimming shortened V by 6 bases and J by 4 bases, and 12 bases separated the two germline ends. This CDR3 region has 13 residues. Germline assignment: CDR1 MNHEY and CDR2 SVGAGI. The CDR3 DNA sequence: TGTGCCAGCAGACATTCCAGCGGCTATGGCTACACCTTC. Encoded protein: CASRHSSGYGYTF.

This clone was detected a few times. The gene calls are TRBV20-1 and TRBJ2-3; D is possibly TRBD2 (5 bases). V lost 6 bases to trimming and J lost 8 bases, with 12 bases between them. The CDR3 has 11 amino acids. Germline V gives CDR1 DFQATT, CDR2 SNEGSKA (reference sequence). The DNA of the CDR3 is TGCAGTGCCCATACTCGGGGTACGCAGTATTTT. Amino acid sequence: CSAHTRGTQYF.

This clone was found once. This chain joins TRBV28 and TRBJ2-4, with D perhaps matching TRBD1 (5 bases). The V gene lost 7 bases and the J gene lost 8 bases, with 21 bases spanning the gap. CDR1 is MDHEN, CDR2 SYDVKM, per germline. The CDR3 is made up of 15 amino acids. CDR3 residues: CASTTFSGSVDIQYF. The CDR3 coding sequence is TGTGCCAGCACCACCTTTTCAGGGTCAGTCGACATTCAGTACTTC. Full variable domain (remainder filled in from reference TRBV28 and TRBJ2-4): DVKVTQSSRYLVKRTGEKVFLECVQDMDHENMFWYRQDPGLGLRLIYFSYDVKMKEKGDIPEGYSVSREKKERFSLILESASTNQTSMYLCASTTFSGSVDIQYFGAGTRLSVL.

The genes are TRBV18 and TRBJ2-1; D remains unclear. The CDR3 has 13 residues. V lost 3 bases and J lost 8, with 11 bases in between. Per the germline V gene, CDR1 is KGHSH and CDR2 is LQKENI. The CDR3 loop is CASSPNFGDEQFF. CDR3 DNA: TGTGCCAGCTCACCGAACTTTGGTGATGAGCAGTTCTTC.

The genes are TRBV10-3 and TRBJ2-2; possibly TRBD2 for D (6 bases). This CDR3 contains 15 residues. The germline gives CDR1 ENHRY, CDR2 SYGVKD. Trimming removed 10 bases at V and 6 bases at J, with 21 bases between. The CDR3 loop is CATISGPGGAGELFF. The CDR3, as DNA: TGTGCCACCATTAGCGGTCCAGGTGGGGCCGGGGAGCTGTTTTTT.

This clone was counted once. The chain joins TRBV7-2 to TRBJ2-1; 12 nucleotides match TRBD2. The CDR3 is made up of 14 amino acids. The germline V gene has CDR1 SGHTA and CDR2 FQGNSA. V shed 5 bases and J 15 bases; nucleotides not matched to a gene: 11. The CDR3 sequence is CASSPSRLAGGGFF. Here the CDR3 DNA reads TGTGCCAGCAGCCCCTCTAGGCTAGCGGGAGGGGGGTTCTTC.

The chain is built from TRBV7-9 and TRBJ1-1, with 9 bases lining up with TRBD1. V shed 5 bases and J 9 bases; nucleotides not matched to a gene: 7. This CDR3 spans 13 amino acids. Germline V gene data show CDR1 as SEHNR and CDR2 as FQNEAQ (reference sequence). The CDR3 here is CASSPSGTGKAFF. The CDR3 region has the DNA TGTGCCAGCAGCCCCTCAGGGACAGGGAAAGCTTTCTTT.

The chain employs TRBV6-5 and TRBJ2-7, with TRBD2 matching 9 bases. The germline CDR1 and CDR2 sequences are MNHEY and SVGAGI. The CDR3 totals 16 residues. V lost 3 bases, J lost 3 bases, and 9 bases stayed unmatched. The CDR3 DNA follows: TGTGCCAGCAGTTATGGTGTATCTAGCGGGAACTACGAGCAGTACTTC. Protein product: CASSYGVSSGNYEQYF.

Only a few counts were recorded for this clone. The rearrangement uses TRBV28 and TRBJ2-1; D might be TRBD2 (6 bases). CDR3 size: 15 residues. Trimming stripped 2 bases from V and 7 bases from J, with 15 bases between. Germline V gives CDR1 MDHEN, CDR2 SYDVKM. The CDR3, as DNA: TGTGCCAGCAGTTTACCGGGAGAAATGAGGAATGAGCAGTTCTTC. Translating gives CASSLPGEMRNEQFF.

J is TRBJ2-2 and V is TRBV5-5, with TRBD2 matching over 11 bases. J lost 5 bases, V lost 3 bases, and 3 bases had no gene match. This CDR3 is built from 15 residues. Germline values: CDR1 SGHKS, CDR2 YYEKEE (reference sequence). The CDR3 DNA follows: TGTGCCAGCAGCTCGGGACTAGCGGAGACCGGGGAGCTGTTTTTT. Translation: CASSSGLAETGELFF.

The chain joins TRBV3-1 (or the pseudogene TRBV3-2) to TRBJ1-6, with D maybe TRBD1 (5 bases). The CDR3 totals 16 residues. The germline V gene has CDR1 LGHDT and CDR2 YNNKEL (reference sequence). Trimming took 0 bases from V and 7 from J, leaving 13 bases between them. The CDR3 DNA is TGTGCCAGCAGCCAAGATGGCAACAGGTTCAATTCACCCCTCCACTTT. This encodes CASSQDGNRFNSPLHF.

The rearrangement joins TRBV28 to TRBJ1-1; no reliable D call. The CDR3 sequence is 14 residues long. Germline V gene sequence: CDR1 MDHEN, CDR2 SYDVKM. Trimming took 4 bases from V and 3 from J, leaving 12 bases between them. CDR3 DNA sequence: TGTGCCAGCAGTTACCCAGGTTTGGACACTGAAGCTTTCTTT. Amino acid sequence: CASSYPGLDTEAFF. The whole variable domain, filled in from reference TRBV28 and TRBJ1-1, reads DVKVTQSSRYLVKRTGEKVFLECVQDMDHENMFWYRQDPGLGLRLIYFSYDVKMKEKGDIPEGYSVSREKKERFSLILESASTNQTSMYLCASSYPGLDTEAFFGQGTRLTVV.

The J gene is TRBJ2-5, the V gene TRBV9, with no clear D. Germline CDR1 is SGDLS and CDR2 is YYNGEE. Trimming shortened V by 5 bases and J by 2 bases, and 10 bases separated the two germline ends. CDR3 length: 13 amino acids. CDR3: CASSYRGQETQYF. The CDR3 DNA sequence: TGTGCCAGCAGTTACCGAGGACAAGAGACCCAGTACTTC.

The V call is TRBV28, the J call TRBJ1-4; weak D call: TRBD1 (5 bases). CDR1 is MDHEN and CDR2 is SYDVKM in the germline V gene. The CDR3 covers 15 residues. V was trimmed by 3 bases and J by 7 bases, leaving 15 bases between them. In DNA, the CDR3 is TGTGCCAGCAGTTTTGGGGCGCTAGGGGCTGAAAAACTGTTTTTT. This codes for CASSFGALGAEKLFF.

This sequence joins TRBV11-2 and TRBJ1-2; D unresolved. The germline V gene has CDR1 SGHAT and CDR2 FQNNGV. CDR3 length: 12 amino acids. Trimming pared 6 bases from V and 2 bases from J, leaving 7 bases between. CDR3 nucleotides: TGTGCCAGCAGTGGAGGGAACTATGGCTACACCTTC. Translated, it gives CASSGGNYGYTF.

The V call is TRBV19, the J call TRBJ1-3; perhaps TRBD1 as D (5 bases). The germline V gene has CDR1 LNHDA and CDR2 SQIVND (reference sequence). CDR3 length equals 14 residues. V was trimmed by 7 bases and J by 4 bases, leaving 14 bases between them. The CDR3: CASNSGMAGNTIYF. The DNA of the CDR3 is TGTGCCAGTAACTCAGGGATGGCGGGAAACACCATATATTTT.

On this clone itself: In the same sample, other DNA sequences code for this CDR3. The chain uses TRBV20-1 and TRBJ2-7; unclear D gene. The CDR3 is 10 residues long. The V and J ends lost 6 bases and 3 bases respectively, with 6 bases between them. CDR1 DFQATT and CDR2 SNEGSKA come from the germline V gene (reference sequence). The CDR3 coding sequence is TGCAGTGCCCTAGACTACGAGCAGTACTTC. Residues: CSALDYEQYF.

The chain has TRBV10-3 and TRBJ2-5; D might be TRBD2 (5 bases). Germline V gives CDR1 ENHRY, CDR2 SYGVKD. The V end lost 4 bases, the J end lost 4 bases, and 10 bases lay between the germline ends. The CDR3 contains 13 residues. CDR3: CAISGGSIETQYF. Written as DNA, the CDR3 is TGTGCCATCAGTGGAGGGTCAATAGAGACCCAGTACTTC.

This clone was found a few times. The J gene is TRBJ2-5, the V gene TRBV6-2 or TRBV6-3; 7 bases are a match to TRBD1. Germline values: CDR1 MNHEY, CDR2 SVGEGT. CDR3 length: 13 residues. The V segment lost 5 bases and the J segment 3 bases; nucleotides outside the gene matches: 3. The CDR3 nucleotides are TGTGCCAGCAGTCCCACAGGGGAAGAGACCCAGTACTTC. It translates to CASSPTGEETQYF.

This rearrangement joins TRBV5-1 to TRBJ2-2, with D perhaps TRBD2 (5 bases). Between the trimmed V and J ends, which lost 0 bases and 8 bases, there was a span of 14 bases. This CDR3 spans 15 amino acids. CDR1 is SGHRS, CDR2 YFSETQ, per germline. CDR3 DNA: TGCGCCAGCAGCTTGGCGGGTCGGGGTGCTGGGGAGCTGTTTTTT. Protein: CASSLAGRGAGELFF.

The CDR3 nucleotides read TGTGCCAGCAGTTTTCCCGACAGGAACACTGAAGCTTTCTTT. Translated, it gives CASSFPDRNTEAFF. This chain connects TRBV28 to TRBJ1-1; the D gene is possibly TRBD1 (5 bases). V was trimmed by 3 bases and J by 1 base, leaving 9 bases between them. CDR1 and CDR2 (germline): MDHEN, SYDVKM. This CDR3 region has 14 residues.

The chain is built from TRBV7-9 and TRBJ2-1; TRBD1 aligns across 7 bases. The V gene end was trimmed by 2 bases and the J gene end by 4 bases; junction bases not matched to a gene: 11. The CDR3 spans 17 residues. The V gene's germline CDR1 is SEHNR and CDR2 FQNEAQ (reference sequence). The CDR3 sequence is CASSLTGVGARYNEQFF. The CDR3 DNA follows: TGTGCCAGCAGCTTAACAGGGGTGGGGGCTAGATACAATGAGCAGTTCTTC.

This rearrangement joins TRBV27 to TRBJ2-7; TRBD2 agrees at 12 bases. V was clipped by 3 bases and J by 3 bases; unmatched bases: 3. CDR3 length: 15 residues. Germline CDR1 MNHEY, CDR2 SMNVEV (reference sequence). Written as DNA, the CDR3 is TGTGCCAGCAGTTTTTCGACTAGCGGGAGCTACGAGCAGTACTTC. Translating it yields CASSFSTSGSYEQYF.

This clone was counted once. The V and J genes are TRBV14 and TRBJ2-7; a possible D gene is TRBD2 (7 bases). Germline-derived CDR1 and CDR2 are SGHDN and FVKESK. V was cut by 4 bases and J by 7 bases, with 20 bases left in between. This CDR3 is 15 amino acids long. This CDR3 reads CASSRFLAEGGEQYF. The CDR3 DNA follows: TGTGCCAGCAGCCGATTCCTAGCGGAGGGGGGGGAGCAGTACTTC.

This chain links TRBV27 with TRBJ1-6; TRBD1 aligns across 9 bases. The CDR3 is 17 amino acids. CDR1 MNHEY and CDR2 SMNVEV come from the germline V gene (reference sequence). J gave up 9 bases and V 7 bases, and 16 bases lay outside the gene matches. The CDR3 DNA sequence: TGTGCCAGCACTCCTTTGTATACCGGGACAGGGTCTTCACCCCTCCACTTT. Translation gives CASTPLYTGTGSSPLHF.

This clone occurred once. This chain links TRBV27 with TRBJ1-5; D is possibly TRBD1 (5 bases). Trimming removed 4 bases from V and 0 bases from J, with 16 bases in between. Germline V gene data show CDR1 as MNHEY and CDR2 as SMNVEV (reference sequence). The CDR3 is made up of 17 amino acids. The CDR3, as DNA: TGTGCCAGCAGTTCCCGGGAGGGGAGGTATAGCAATCAGCCCCAGCATTTT. Translation: CASSSREGRYSNQPQHF.